This TCR beta chain was captured in a study of radiation and T cells in renal cell carcinoma. Study overall: Nephrectomy followed 15 Gy stereotactic body radiation by 4 weeks. Whole-study findings and limits: Top tumor clonotypes rose in blood 2 weeks post-radiation, then contracted.

The sample's time point: blood 2 weeks post-SBRT. Treatment here: 15 Gy SBRT to primary tumor, nephrectomy 4 weeks later. Blood was sampled at baseline, 2 weeks and 4 weeks after SBRT. The patient's renal cell carcinoma had clear cell pathology. The repertoire was sequenced with immunoSEQ multiplex PCR; TCRdb's copy has only in-frame clones and lacks some. This sample has 70,000 or so clones; roughly 82% occur once, and the top ten carry 5.5% to 7.5%. Trimming stripped 4 bases from V and 0 bases from J, with 11 bases between. The CDR3 extends over 14 amino acids. Germline V CDR1 and CDR2: SGHDT, YYEEEE. Comment on this clone: Its antigen remains unidentified.

This receptor was taken from a man between 60 and 75 years old with renal cell carcinoma. The material sequenced was blood, taken from a patient whose treatment included radiotherapy and nephrectomy. The chain combines TRBV5-6 with TRBJ2-7; D is undetermined. The CDR3 DNA sequence: TGTGCCAGCAGCCCATTCCGGAGCTCCTACGAGCAGTACTTC. Translated: CASSPFRSSYEQYF.